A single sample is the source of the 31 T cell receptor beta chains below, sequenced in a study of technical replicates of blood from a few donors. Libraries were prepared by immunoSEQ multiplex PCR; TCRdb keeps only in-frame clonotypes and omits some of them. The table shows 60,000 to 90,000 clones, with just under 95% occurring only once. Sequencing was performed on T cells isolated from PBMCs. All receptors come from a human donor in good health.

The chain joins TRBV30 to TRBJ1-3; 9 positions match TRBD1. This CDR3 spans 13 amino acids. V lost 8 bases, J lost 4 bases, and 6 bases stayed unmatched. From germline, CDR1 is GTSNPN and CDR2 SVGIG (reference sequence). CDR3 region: CAGQGSGGNTIYF. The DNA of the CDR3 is TGTGCCGGACAGGGGTCGGGAGGAAACACCATATATTTT.

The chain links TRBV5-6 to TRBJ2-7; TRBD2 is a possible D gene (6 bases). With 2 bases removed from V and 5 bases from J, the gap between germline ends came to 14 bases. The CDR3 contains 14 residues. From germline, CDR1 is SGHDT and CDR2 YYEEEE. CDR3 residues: CASSFSGLRNEQYF. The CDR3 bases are TGTGCCAGCAGCTTTTCGGGACTCAGGAACGAGCAGTACTTC.

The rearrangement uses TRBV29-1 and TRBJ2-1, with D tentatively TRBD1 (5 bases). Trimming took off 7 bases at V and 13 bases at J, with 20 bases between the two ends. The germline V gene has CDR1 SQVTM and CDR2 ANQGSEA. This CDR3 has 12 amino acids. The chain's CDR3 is CSGDSGFRDQFF. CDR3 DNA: TGCAGCGGAGATTCAGGGTTTAGGGATCAGTTCTTC.

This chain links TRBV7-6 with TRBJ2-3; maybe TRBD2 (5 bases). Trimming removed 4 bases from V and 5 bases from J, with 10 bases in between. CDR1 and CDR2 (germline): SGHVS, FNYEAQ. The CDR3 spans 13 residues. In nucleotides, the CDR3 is TGTGCCAGCAGCTATACTCGGGGAGATACGCAGTATTTT. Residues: CASSYTRGDTQYF.

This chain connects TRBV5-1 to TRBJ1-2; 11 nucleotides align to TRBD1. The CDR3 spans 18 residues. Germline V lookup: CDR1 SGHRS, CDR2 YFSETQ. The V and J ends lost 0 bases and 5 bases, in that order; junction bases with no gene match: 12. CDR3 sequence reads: CASSLAPPGQGDNYGYTF. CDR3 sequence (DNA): TGCGCCAGCAGCTTGGCCCCACCGGGACAGGGGGATAATTATGGCTACACCTTC.

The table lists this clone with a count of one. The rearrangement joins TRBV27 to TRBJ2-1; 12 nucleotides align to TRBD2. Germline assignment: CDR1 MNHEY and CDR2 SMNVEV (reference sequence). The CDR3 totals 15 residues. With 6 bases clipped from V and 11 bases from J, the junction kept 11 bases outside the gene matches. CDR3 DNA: TGTGCCAGCAGCCCAGGACTAGCGGGATGGGTTAAGCAGTTCTTC. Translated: CASSPGLAGWVKQFF.

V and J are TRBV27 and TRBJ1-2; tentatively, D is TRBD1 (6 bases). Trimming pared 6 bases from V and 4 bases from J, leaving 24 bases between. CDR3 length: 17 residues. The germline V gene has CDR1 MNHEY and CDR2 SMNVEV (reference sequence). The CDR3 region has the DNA TGTGCCAGCAGCCAGGGCATCACAGGGAAGGCGGTCTATGGCTACACCTTC. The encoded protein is CASSQGITGKAVYGYTF.

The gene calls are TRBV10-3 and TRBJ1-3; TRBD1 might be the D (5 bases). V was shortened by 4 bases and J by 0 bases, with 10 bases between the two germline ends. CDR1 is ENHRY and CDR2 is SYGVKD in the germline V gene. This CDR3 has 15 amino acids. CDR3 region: CAISARGFSGNTIYF. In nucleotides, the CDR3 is TGTGCCATCAGTGCTCGGGGGTTCTCTGGAAACACCATATATTTT.

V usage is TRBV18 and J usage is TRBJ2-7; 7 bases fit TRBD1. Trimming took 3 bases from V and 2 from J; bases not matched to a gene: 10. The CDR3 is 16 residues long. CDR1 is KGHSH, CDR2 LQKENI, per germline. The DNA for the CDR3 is TGTGCCAGCTCACCCGCGAAAGACAGGGCCGCCTACGAGCAGTACTTC. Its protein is CASSPAKDRAAYEQYF.

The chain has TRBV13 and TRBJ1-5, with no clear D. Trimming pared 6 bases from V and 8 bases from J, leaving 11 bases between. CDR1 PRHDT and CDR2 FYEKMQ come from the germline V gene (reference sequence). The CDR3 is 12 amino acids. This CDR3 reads CASSSAGEPQHF. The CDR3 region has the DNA TGTGCCAGCAGTTCCGCGGGAGAGCCCCAGCATTTT. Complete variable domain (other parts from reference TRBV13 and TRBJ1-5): AAGVIQSPRHLIKEKRETATLKCYPIPRHDTVYWYQQGPGQDPQFLISFYEKMQSDKGSIPDRFSAQQFSDYHSELNMSSLELGDSALYFCASSSAGEPQHFGDGTRLSIL.

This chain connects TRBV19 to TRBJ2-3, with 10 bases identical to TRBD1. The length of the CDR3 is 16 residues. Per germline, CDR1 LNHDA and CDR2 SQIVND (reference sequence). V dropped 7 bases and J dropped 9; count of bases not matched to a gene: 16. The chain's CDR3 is CASIKPWDRGPQTQYF. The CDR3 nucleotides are TGTGCCAGTATCAAACCCTGGGACAGGGGCCCTCAAACGCAGTATTTT.

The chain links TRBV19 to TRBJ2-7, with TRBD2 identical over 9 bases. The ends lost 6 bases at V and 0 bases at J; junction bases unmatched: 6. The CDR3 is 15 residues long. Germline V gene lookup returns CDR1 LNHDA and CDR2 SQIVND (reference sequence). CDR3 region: CASRPHSGSSYEQYF. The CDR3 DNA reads TGTGCCAGTAGACCCCATAGCGGGAGCTCCTACGAGCAGTACTTC.

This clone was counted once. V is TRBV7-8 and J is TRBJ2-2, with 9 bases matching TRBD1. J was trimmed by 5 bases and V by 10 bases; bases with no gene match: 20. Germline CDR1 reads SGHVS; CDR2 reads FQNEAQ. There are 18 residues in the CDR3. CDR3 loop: CAIKPGQGSAGKTGELFF. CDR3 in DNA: TGTGCCATCAAACCGGGACAGGGTAGCGCTGGCAAGACCGGGGAGCTGTTTTTT.

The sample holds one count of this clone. The CDR3 protein is CASSQEMASHLPNEKLFF. Written as DNA, the CDR3 is TGTGCCAGCAGCCAAGAGATGGCTTCACATCTCCCTAATGAAAAACTGTTTTTT. V gene TRBV4-2 combines with J gene TRBJ1-4; D unclear. This CDR3 has 18 amino acids. The germline CDR1 and CDR2 sequences are LGHNA and YNFKEQ. V was pared by 0 bases and J by 3 bases, with 17 bases between.

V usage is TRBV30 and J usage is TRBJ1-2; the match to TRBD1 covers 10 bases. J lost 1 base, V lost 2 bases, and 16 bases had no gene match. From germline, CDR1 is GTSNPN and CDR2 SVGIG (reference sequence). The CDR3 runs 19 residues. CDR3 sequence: CAWSWRIQNGQGVNYGYTF. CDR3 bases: TGTGCCTGGAGTTGGCGCATTCAAAACGGACAGGGGGTTAACTATGGCTACACCTTC.

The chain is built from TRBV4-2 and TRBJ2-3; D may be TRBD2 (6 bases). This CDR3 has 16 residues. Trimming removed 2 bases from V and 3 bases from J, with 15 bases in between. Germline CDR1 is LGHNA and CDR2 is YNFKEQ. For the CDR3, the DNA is TGTGCCAGCAGCCAATTGGACTTGGAGGGAACAGATACGCAGTATTTT. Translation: CASSQLDLEGTDTQYF.

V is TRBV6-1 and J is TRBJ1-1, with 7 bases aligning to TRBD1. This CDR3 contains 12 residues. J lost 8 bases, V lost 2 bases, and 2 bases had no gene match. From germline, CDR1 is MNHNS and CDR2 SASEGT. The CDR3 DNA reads TGTGCCAGCAGTGAAAGGACAGGAGAAGCTTTCTTT. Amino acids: CASSERTGEAFF.

CDR3 DNA sequence: TGCGCCAGCAGCTTGGCCCATCGCCCGACCAGGGAAGAGACCCAGTACTTC. Its protein product is CASSLAHRPTREETQYF. The genes are TRBV5-1 and TRBJ2-5; the D gene is possibly TRBD1 (5 bases). Looked up from germline, CDR1 is SGHRS and CDR2 is YFSETQ. The CDR3 is made up of 17 amino acids. Trimming stripped 0 bases from V and 3 bases from J, with 18 bases between.

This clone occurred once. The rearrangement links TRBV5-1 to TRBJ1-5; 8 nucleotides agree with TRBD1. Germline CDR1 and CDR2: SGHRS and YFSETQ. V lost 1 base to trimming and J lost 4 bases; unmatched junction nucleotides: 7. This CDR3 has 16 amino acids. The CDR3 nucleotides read TGCGCCAGCAGCTTGACCGGACAGGGTGGGAATCAGCCCCAGCATTTT. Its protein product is CASSLTGQGGNQPQHF.

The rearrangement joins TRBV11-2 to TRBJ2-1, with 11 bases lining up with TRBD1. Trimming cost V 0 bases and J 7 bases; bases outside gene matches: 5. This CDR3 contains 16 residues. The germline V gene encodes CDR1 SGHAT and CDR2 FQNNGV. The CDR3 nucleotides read TGTGCCAGCAGCTTAGAAGGGACAGGGGGTTGGAATGAGCAGTTCTTC. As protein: CASSLEGTGGWNEQFF.

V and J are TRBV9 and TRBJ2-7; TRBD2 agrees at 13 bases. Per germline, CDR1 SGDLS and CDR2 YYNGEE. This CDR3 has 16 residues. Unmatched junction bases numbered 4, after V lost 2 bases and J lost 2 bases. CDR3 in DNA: TGTGCCAGCAGCGTTGGACTAGCGGGGGTGGCCTACGAGCAGTACTTC. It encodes CASSVGLAGVAYEQYF.

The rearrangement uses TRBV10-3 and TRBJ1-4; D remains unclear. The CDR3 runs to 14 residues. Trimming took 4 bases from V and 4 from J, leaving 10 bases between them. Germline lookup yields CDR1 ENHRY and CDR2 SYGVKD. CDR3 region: CAISGGSGNEKLFF. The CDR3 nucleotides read TGTGCCATCAGTGGAGGATCGGGTAATGAAAAACTGTTTTTT.

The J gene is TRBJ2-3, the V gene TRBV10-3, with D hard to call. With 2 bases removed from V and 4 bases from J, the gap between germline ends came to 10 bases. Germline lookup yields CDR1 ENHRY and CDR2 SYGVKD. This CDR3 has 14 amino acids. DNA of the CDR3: TGTGCCATCAGTGAGAGACAAGTGCCAGATACGCAGTATTTT. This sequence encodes CAISERQVPDTQYF.

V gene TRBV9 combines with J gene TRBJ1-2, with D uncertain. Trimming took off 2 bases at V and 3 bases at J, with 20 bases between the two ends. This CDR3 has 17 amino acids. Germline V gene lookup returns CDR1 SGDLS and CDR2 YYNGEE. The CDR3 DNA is TGTGCCAGCAGCGTGAATCTTTTTTGGACCGGGGACTATGGCTACACCTTC. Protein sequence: CASSVNLFWTGDYGYTF.

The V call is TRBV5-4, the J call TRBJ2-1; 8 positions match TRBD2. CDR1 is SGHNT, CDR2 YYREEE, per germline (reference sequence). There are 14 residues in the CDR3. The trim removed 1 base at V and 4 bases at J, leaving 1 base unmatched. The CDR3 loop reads CASSLTSGYNEQFF. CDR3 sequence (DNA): TGTGCCAGCAGCTTGACTAGCGGATACAATGAGCAGTTCTTC.

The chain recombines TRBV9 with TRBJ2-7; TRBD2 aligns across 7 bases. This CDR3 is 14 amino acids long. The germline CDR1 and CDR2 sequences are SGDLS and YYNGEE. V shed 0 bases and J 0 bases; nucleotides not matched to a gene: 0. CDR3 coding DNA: TGTGCCAGCAGCGTAGGCGGGAGCTCCTACGAGCAGTACTTC. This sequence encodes CASSVGGSSYEQYF.

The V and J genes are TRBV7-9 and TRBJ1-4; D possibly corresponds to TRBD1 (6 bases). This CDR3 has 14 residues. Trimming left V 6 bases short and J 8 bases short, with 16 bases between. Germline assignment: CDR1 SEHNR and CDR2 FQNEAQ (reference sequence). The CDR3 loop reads CASRPTGRTEKLFF. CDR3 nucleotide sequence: TGTGCCAGCAGACCAACAGGGCGAACAGAAAAACTGTTTTTT.

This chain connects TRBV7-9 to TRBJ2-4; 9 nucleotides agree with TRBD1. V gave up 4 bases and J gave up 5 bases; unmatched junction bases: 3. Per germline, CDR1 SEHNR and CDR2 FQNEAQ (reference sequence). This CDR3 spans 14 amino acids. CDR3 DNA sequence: TGTGCCAGCAGCTCCCGGGACAGGGAAAACATTCAGTACTTC. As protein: CASSSRDRENIQYF.

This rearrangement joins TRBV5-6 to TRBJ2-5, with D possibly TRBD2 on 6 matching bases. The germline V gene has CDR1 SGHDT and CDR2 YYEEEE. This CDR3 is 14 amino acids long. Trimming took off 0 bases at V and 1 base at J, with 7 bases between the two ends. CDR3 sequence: CASSLVTSQETQYF. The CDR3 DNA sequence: TGTGCCAGCAGCTTGGTGACTAGCCAAGAGACCCAGTACTTC.

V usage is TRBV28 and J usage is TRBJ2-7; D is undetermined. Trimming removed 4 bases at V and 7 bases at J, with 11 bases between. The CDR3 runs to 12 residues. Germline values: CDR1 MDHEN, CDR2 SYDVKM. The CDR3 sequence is CASSSVRREQYF. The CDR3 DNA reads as TGTGCCAGCAGTTCAGTGAGGCGGGAGCAGTACTTC.

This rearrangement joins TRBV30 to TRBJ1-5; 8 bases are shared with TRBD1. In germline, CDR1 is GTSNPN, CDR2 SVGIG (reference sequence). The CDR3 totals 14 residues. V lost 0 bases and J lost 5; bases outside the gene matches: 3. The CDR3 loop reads CAWSVNRGDQPQHF. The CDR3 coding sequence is TGTGCCTGGAGTGTTAACAGGGGGGATCAGCCCCAGCATTTT.